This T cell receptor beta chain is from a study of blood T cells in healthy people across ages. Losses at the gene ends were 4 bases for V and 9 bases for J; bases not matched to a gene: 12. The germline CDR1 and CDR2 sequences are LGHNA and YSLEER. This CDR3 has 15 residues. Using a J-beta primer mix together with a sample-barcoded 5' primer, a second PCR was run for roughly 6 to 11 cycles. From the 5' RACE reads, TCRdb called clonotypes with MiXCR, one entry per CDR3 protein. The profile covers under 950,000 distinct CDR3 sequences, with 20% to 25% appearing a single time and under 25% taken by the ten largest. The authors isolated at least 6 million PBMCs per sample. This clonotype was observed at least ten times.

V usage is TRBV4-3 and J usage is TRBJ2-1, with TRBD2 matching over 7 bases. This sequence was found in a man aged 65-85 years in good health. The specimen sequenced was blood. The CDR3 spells CASSPSWVGGGEQFF. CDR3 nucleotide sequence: TGCGCCAGCAGCCCCTCGTGGGTAGGCGGGGGTGAGCAGTTCTTC.